One sample yielded the 17 T cell receptor beta chains listed below, sequenced in a study of blood T cell repertoires in COVID-19. Sequencing was performed with immunoSEQ multiplex PCR; in TCRdb, only in-frame clones are kept and a portion is missing. The sample holds roughly 240,000 clones, approximately 85% seen once. The sequencing input was peripheral blood. All receptors come from a man between 50 and 59 years old with COVID-19, enrolled during active disease.

The V and J genes are TRBV19 and TRBJ1-1; 9 bases line up with TRBD1. The CDR3 sequence is 14 residues long. Germline CDR1 reads LNHDA; CDR2 reads SQIVND (reference sequence). V lost 6 bases to trimming and J lost 4 bases; unmatched junction nucleotides: 6. CDR3 nucleotides: TGTGCCAGTAGCAAACAGGGGGCGAGCACTGAAGCTTTCTTT. This codes for CASSKQGASTEAFF.

The chain employs TRBV5-1 and TRBJ2-7, with D uncertain. There are 13 residues in the CDR3. Trimming took 0 bases from V and 6 from J, leaving 10 bases between them. Germline CDR1 reads SGHRS; CDR2 reads YFSETQ. In nucleotides, the CDR3 is TGCGCCAGCAGCTTGGACATTCTAGGCGAGCAGTACTTC. Encoded protein: CASSLDILGEQYF. Full variable domain (rest looked up from reference TRBV5-1 and TRBJ2-7): KAGVTQTPRYLIKTRGQQVTLSCSPISGHRSVSWYQQTPGQGLQFLFEYFSETQRNKGNFPGRFSGRQFSNSRSEMNVSTLELGDSALYLCASSLDILGEQYFGPGTRLTVT.

The chain employs TRBV30 and TRBJ1-1; the D gene is possibly TRBD1 (5 bases). CDR3 length: 16 residues. Trimming cost V 4 bases and J 1 base, with 19 bases left between them. In germline, CDR1 is GTSNPN, CDR2 SVGIG (reference sequence). CDR3 loop: CAWTKGPGFTNTEAFF. In DNA, the CDR3 is TGTGCCTGGACCAAAGGCCCAGGGTTTACGAACACTGAAGCTTTCTTT.

V and J are TRBV11-1 and TRBJ1-2, with 10 positions matching TRBD1. Germline trimming cut 5 bases from V and 2 bases from J; bases unmatched to any gene: 8. From germline, CDR1 is SGHAT and CDR2 FQDESV (reference sequence). The CDR3 spans 16 residues. CDR3 loop: CASSLNPGQGNYGYTF. The CDR3 region has the DNA TGTGCCAGCAGCCTTAACCCGGGACAGGGGAACTATGGCTACACCTTC.

The chain employs TRBV9 and TRBJ1-4; possible D gene TRBD1, 5 bases. V was clipped by 3 bases and J by 7 bases, with 16 bases between them. The CDR3 extends over 15 amino acids. CDR1 and CDR2 from the germline V gene are SGDLS and YYNGEE. Here the CDR3 DNA reads TGTGCCAGCAGCGATACGGGACTATGGGGTGAAAAACTGTTTTTT. It encodes CASSDTGLWGEKLFF.

Comments on this clone: This sample also contains other DNA sequences that code for the same CDR3. The chain joins TRBV6-5 to TRBJ2-2; possibly TRBD1 for D (5 bases). CDR3 length: 14 amino acids. Deletions cut 6 bases from V and 0 bases from J, with 8 bases between. The V gene's germline CDR1 is MNHEY and CDR2 SVGAGI. The CDR3 DNA is TGTGCCAGCAGAAGACAGCCGAACACCGGGGAGCTGTTTTTT. Its protein product is CASRRQPNTGELFF.

V usage is TRBV5-8 and J usage is TRBJ2-3, with D perhaps matching TRBD2 (6 bases). V lost 4 bases and J lost 7, with 13 bases in between. The CDR3 contains 13 residues. The germline V gene has CDR1 SGHTS and CDR2 YDEGEE. CDR3 nucleotide sequence: TGTGCCAGCAGCACCCCTCGGGGGTATACGCAGTATTTT. Translated: CASSTPRGYTQYF.

This chain connects TRBV10-1 to TRBJ1-3; D not certain. CDR3 size: 14 residues. The V end was cut by 0 bases, the J end by 0 bases, with 3 bases between. Germline loops: CDR1 WNHNN, CDR2 SYGVQD (reference sequence). CDR3: CASSESISGNTIYF. CDR3 DNA sequence: TGCGCCAGCAGTGAGTCCATCTCTGGAAACACCATATATTTT.

The chain couples TRBV7-9 to TRBJ2-2; maybe TRBD2 (5 bases). Trimming took 2 bases from V and 0 from J, leaving 7 bases between them. There are 15 residues in the CDR3. Looked up from germline, CDR1 is SEHNR and CDR2 is FQNEAQ (reference sequence). This chain's CDR3 is CASSLSGANTGELFF. In DNA, the CDR3 is TGTGCCAGCAGCTTATCCGGGGCGAACACCGGGGAGCTGTTTTTT.

The chain employs TRBV4-1 and TRBJ1-2; no firm D call. The CDR3 runs 18 residues. Germline V gene sequence: CDR1 MGHRA, CDR2 YSYEKL. V shed 0 bases and J shed 4 bases, with 21 bases lying between them. As DNA, the CDR3 is TGCGCCAGCAGCCAAGAGGCAGACATTAGTATCAGCATCTATGGCTACACCTTC. It yields the protein CASSQEADISISIYGYTF.

This clone was seen just once. V is TRBV24-1 and J is TRBJ2-7; 7 nucleotides align to TRBD1. The CDR3 covers 15 residues. V lost 3 bases to trimming and J lost 0 bases; unmatched junction nucleotides: 4. The V gene's germline CDR1 is KGHDR and CDR2 SFDVKD. CDR3 in DNA: TGTGCCACCAGTGATCCGGGACAGAGCTCCTACGAGCAGTACTTC. Its translation: CATSDPGQSSYEQYF.

This sequence joins TRBV30 and TRBJ1-2; D ambiguous. The germline gives CDR1 GTSNPN, CDR2 SVGIG (reference sequence). The CDR3 has 12 residues. The ends were cut back, 5 bases at V and 3 bases at J, with 10 bases in the middle. CDR3: CAWSGGHYGYTF. The DNA of the CDR3 is TGTGCCTGGTCGGGAGGACACTATGGCTACACCTTC.

The chain is built from TRBV27 and TRBJ2-5, with TRBD2 matching 7 bases. The V and J ends lost 4 bases and 5 bases, in that order; junction bases with no gene match: 4. This CDR3 is 13 amino acids long. Germline V CDR1 and CDR2: MNHEY, SMNVEV (reference sequence). For the CDR3, the DNA is TGTGCCAGCAGTTCCCGGGGGGTCGAGACCCAGTACTTC. It specifies CASSSRGVETQYF.

This chain uses TRBV19 with TRBJ2-1, with 9 bases matching TRBD2. Looked up from germline, CDR1 is LNHDA and CDR2 is SQIVND (reference sequence). CDR3 length equals 15 residues. The V and J ends lost 6 bases and 5 bases, in that order; junction bases with no gene match: 8. CDR3 sequence reads: CASRTGTSQNNEQFF. DNA for the CDR3: TGTGCCAGTAGAACCGGGACTAGCCAAAACAATGAGCAGTTCTTC.

V gene TRBV29-1 combines with J gene TRBJ2-2, with a tentative D call TRBD1 (5 bases). Trimming removed 3 bases at V and 0 bases at J, with 8 bases between. The germline CDR1 and CDR2 sequences are SQVTM and ANQGSEA. The CDR3 totals 14 residues. CDR3 sequence reads: CSVERQTNTGELFF. CDR3 nucleotides: TGCAGCGTTGAGAGACAGACGAACACCGGGGAGCTGTTTTTT.

This clone was observed a single time. Other nucleotide sequences in the sample specify the same CDR3. This chain connects TRBV2 to TRBJ2-2; 9 bases are a match to TRBD2. CDR1 SNHLY and CDR2 FYNNEI come from the germline V gene. The CDR3 length is 15 residues. The V and J ends lost 4 bases and 2 bases, in that order; junction bases with no gene match: 2. As DNA, the CDR3 is TGTGCCAGCAGTGCGACTAGCGGAAACACCGGGGAGCTGTTTTTT. Encoded protein: CASSATSGNTGELFF.

This clone has just a few counts. V is TRBV2 and J is TRBJ1-2; TRBD1 matches 7 bases. This CDR3 contains 15 residues. CDR1 and CDR2 from the germline V gene are SNHLY and FYNNEI. Germline trimming cut 4 bases from V and 5 bases from J; bases unmatched to any gene: 10. CDR3 nucleotides: TGTGCCAGCAGTGGGGACAGTCCACTCGGGTATGGCTACACCTTC. Residues: CASSGDSPLGYGYTF.